Detailed here is one TCR beta chain. Its antigen is currently unknown. The record originates from a study of identical twins. TCRdb re-called the 5' RACE reads through MiXCR, storing one row per CDR3 protein. The table lists under 1 million distinct CDR3 sequences, 12% of them singletons. General study findings and limits: Memory repertoires showed no such pattern, whereas abundant cord blood beta clonotypes carried fewer insertions. The presence of invariant MAIT and iNKT cells could partly confound analyses of zero-insertion sequences. Beta out-of-frame sequences showed weaker excess twin sharing. Within monozygotic twins, out-of-frame TCR alpha sharing was underestimated by the models.

These data also featured in a second study, about yellow fever vaccine responses in identical twins.

The TCR comes from a woman younger than 35 in good health. The sample consisted of PBMCs.

CDR3 protein: CASSQLAGLTGELFF. CDR3 nucleotide sequence: TGTGCCAGCAGTCAACTAGCGGGGTTGACCGGGGAGCTGTTTTTT. V usage is TRBV2 and J usage is TRBJ2-2; 10 nucleotides align to TRBD2. The V gene end was trimmed by 5 bases and the J gene end by 5 bases; junction bases not matched to a gene: 5. The CDR3 covers 15 residues. The germline V gene has CDR1 SNHLY and CDR2 FYNNEI. The variable domain in full, completed from reference TRBV2 and TRBJ2-2, reads EPEVTQTPSHQVTQMGQEVILRCVPISNHLYFYWYRQILGQKVEFLVSFYNNEISEKSEIFDDQFSVERPDGSNFTLKIRSTKLEDSAMYFCASSQLAGLTGELFFGEGSRLTVL.